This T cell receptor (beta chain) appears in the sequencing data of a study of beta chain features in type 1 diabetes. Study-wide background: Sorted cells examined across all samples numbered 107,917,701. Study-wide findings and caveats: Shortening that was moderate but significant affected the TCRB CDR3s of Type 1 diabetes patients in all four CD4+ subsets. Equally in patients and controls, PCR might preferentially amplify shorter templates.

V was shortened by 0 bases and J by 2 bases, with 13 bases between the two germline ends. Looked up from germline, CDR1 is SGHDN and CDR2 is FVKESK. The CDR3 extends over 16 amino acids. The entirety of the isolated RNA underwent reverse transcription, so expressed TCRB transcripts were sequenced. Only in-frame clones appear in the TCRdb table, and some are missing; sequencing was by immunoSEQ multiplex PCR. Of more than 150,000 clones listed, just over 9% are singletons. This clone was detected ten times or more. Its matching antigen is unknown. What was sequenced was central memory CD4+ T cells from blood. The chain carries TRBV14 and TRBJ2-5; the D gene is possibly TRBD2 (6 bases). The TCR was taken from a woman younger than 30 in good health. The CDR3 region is CASSQDRPGVQETQYF. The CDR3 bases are TGTGCCAGCAGCCAAGATAGGCCGGGAGTACAAGAGACCCAGTACTTC.